A single sample is the source of the 30 T cell receptor beta chains below, sequenced in a study of blood T cell repertoires in COVID-19 (dated by TCRdb to the early 2020s). Receptors were amplified or captured by the immunoSEQ multiplex PCR assay. TCRdb took this table from immuneACCESS and kept in-frame rearrangements with V and J called. Such tables lack part of the clones; where checked against another copy, unresolved V genes explain under half of the gap, and the rest is unexplained. The sample table holds approximately 220,000 clones, of which around 90% were seen once. Of the sample, 0.95% to 1.5% falls within the top ten clones. Sequencing was done on a sample of PBMCs or T cells enriched from blood (not recorded which). These TCRs come from a man aged 25-40 years who had recovered from COVID-19.

This chain joins TRBV11-2 and TRBJ1-2, with TRBD1 matching over 10 bases. The CDR3 is 16 residues long. Trimming at V came to 3 bases and at J to 4 bases, leaving 8 bases not matched to a gene. The germline gives CDR1 SGHAT, CDR2 FQNNGV. The CDR3 sequence is CASSFGTGDEAYGYTF. CDR3 bases: TGTGCCAGCAGCTTCGGGACAGGGGACGAAGCCTATGGCTACACCTTC.

V is TRBV7-9 and J is TRBJ1-5, with D maybe TRBD1 (6 bases). Trimming removed 1 base at V and 7 bases at J, with 11 bases between. Germline-derived CDR1 and CDR2 are SEHNR and FQNEAQ (reference sequence). The CDR3 consists of 14 residues. The CDR3, as DNA: TGTGCCAGCAGCTTAGGGGGGCGGGAGCAGCCCCAGCATTTT. Its translation is CASSLGGREQPQHF.

The CDR3 loop reads CASSQGTGQYYEQYF. As DNA, the CDR3 is TGCGCCAGCAGCCAAGGAACGGGACAGTACTACGAGCAGTACTTC. The genes are TRBV4-3 and TRBJ2-7; 7 bases line up with TRBD1. Germline lookup yields CDR1 LGHNA and CDR2 YSLEER. The trim removed 1 base at V and 3 bases at J, leaving 6 bases unmatched. The CDR3 sequence is 15 residues long.

The chain carries TRBV11-2 and TRBJ2-1; TRBD1 matches at 11 bases. V shed 3 bases and J 9 bases; nucleotides not matched to a gene: 7. CDR3 length: 15 residues. From germline, CDR1 is SGHAT and CDR2 FQNNGV. CDR3 residues: CASSFPDRGLFEQFF. In nucleotides, the CDR3 is TGTGCCAGCAGCTTCCCGGACAGGGGGCTCTTTGAGCAGTTCTTC.

J is TRBJ1-1 and V is TRBV6-5; a weak D match, TRBD1 (5 bases). CDR3 length equals 14 residues. The V gene lost 7 bases and the J gene lost 0 bases, with 12 bases spanning the gap. CDR1 and CDR2 (germline): MNHEY, SVGAGI. The CDR3 region is CASMTQGVNTEAFF. The CDR3 coding sequence is TGTGCCAGCATGACCCAGGGCGTGAACACTGAAGCTTTCTTT.

This clone was found once. This rearrangement joins TRBV19 to TRBJ2-7; D call uncertain. CDR3 length equals 14 residues. The V and J ends lost 5 bases and 3 bases respectively, with 14 bases between them. Germline V lookup: CDR1 LNHDA, CDR2 SQIVND (reference sequence). The CDR3: CASSSRGSYYEQYF. CDR3 in DNA: TGTGCCAGTAGTTCCCGTGGTAGTTACTACGAGCAGTACTTC.

This clone has just one count. V gene TRBV7-2 combines with J gene TRBJ1-5; 9 nucleotides match TRBD1. The CDR3 extends over 15 amino acids. Germline V gene data show CDR1 as SGHTA and CDR2 as FQGNSA. The ends lost 5 bases at V and 5 bases at J; junction bases unmatched: 7. The CDR3 DNA sequence: TGTGCCAGCAGCCCCCCAGGACAGGGGCATCAGCCCCAGCATTTT. It specifies CASSPPGQGHQPQHF.

The CDR3 reads CASSSGTSGSKSAGELFF. The CDR3 DNA follows: TGCGCCAGCAGCTCGGGGACTAGCGGGAGTAAGAGTGCCGGGGAGCTGTTTTTT. This chain links TRBV5-1 with TRBJ2-2; 14 bases align to TRBD2. Germline-derived CDR1 and CDR2 are SGHRS and YFSETQ. Germline trimming cut 3 bases from V and 6 bases from J; bases unmatched to any gene: 10. The CDR3 length is 18 residues.

The chain carries TRBV28 and TRBJ2-7; 8 nucleotides align to TRBD1. CDR1 is MDHEN, CDR2 SYDVKM, per germline. This CDR3 spans 14 amino acids. V shed 6 bases and J 3 bases; nucleotides not matched to a gene: 7. Written as DNA, the CDR3 is TGTGCCAGCAGCCAACAGGGGGGCCTCTACGAGCAGTACTTC. Its translation is CASSQQGGLYEQYF.

The rearrangement uses TRBV7-8 and TRBJ1-2, with 9 bases lining up with TRBD1. V was pared by 1 base and J by 1 base, with 7 bases of the junction left unmatched. The CDR3 runs to 17 residues. The V gene's germline CDR1 is SGHVS and CDR2 FQNEAQ. As DNA, the CDR3 is TGTGCCAGCAGCTTAGGCCCTGGACAGGGGAATAACTATGGCTACACCTTC. Translation: CASSLGPGQGNNYGYTF.

The rearrangement uses TRBV9 and TRBJ2-7; TRBD1 agrees at 7 bases. The CDR3 runs to 16 residues. Germline CDR1 SGDLS, CDR2 YYNGEE. V shed 0 bases, J shed 5 bases, and the junction held 11 bases outside the gene matches. CDR3 nucleotides: TGTGCCAGCAGCGTAGGGTCGAGACAGGGTGCCCACGAGCAGTACTTC. It codes for CASSVGSRQGAHEQYF.

The V and J genes are TRBV19 and TRBJ1-1, with a tentative D call TRBD1 (5 bases). This CDR3 is built from 14 residues. Trimming removed 1 base at V and 5 bases at J, with 11 bases between. Germline CDR1 reads LNHDA; CDR2 reads SQIVND (reference sequence). The CDR3 spells CASSIAGWVTEAFF. The CDR3 DNA follows: TGTGCCAGTAGTATAGCAGGGTGGGTGACTGAAGCTTTCTTT.

The rearrangement joins TRBV5-1 to TRBJ1-2; D not resolved. The CDR3 spans 12 residues. V shed 0 bases and J shed 7 bases, with 7 bases lying between them. From germline, CDR1 is SGHRS and CDR2 YFSETQ. The chain's CDR3 is CASSLVAGGYTF. The CDR3 coding sequence is TGCGCCAGCAGCTTGGTAGCGGGTGGCTACACCTTC.

The table lists this clone with a count of one. The chain has TRBV9 and TRBJ1-4; 9 bases map to TRBD1. With 2 bases clipped from V and 4 bases from J, the junction kept 0 bases outside the gene matches. Per germline, CDR1 SGDLS and CDR2 YYNGEE. The length of the CDR3 is 14 residues. The CDR3 nucleotides are TGTGCCAGCAGCGTGGACAGGGGTAATGAAAAACTGTTTTTT. It specifies CASSVDRGNEKLFF.

The CDR3 spells CASSQVGQRSSYEQYF. Written as DNA, the CDR3 is TGTGCCAGCAGCCAAGTTGGTCAAAGGAGCTCCTACGAGCAGTACTTC. V gene TRBV4-2 combines with J gene TRBJ2-7; D call uncertain. Deletions cut 1 base from V and 0 bases from J, with 13 bases between. This CDR3 is 16 amino acids long. The germline V gene has CDR1 LGHNA and CDR2 YNFKEQ.

The table lists this clone with a count of one. The chain links TRBV5-6 to TRBJ2-7; 9 nucleotides agree with TRBD2. Germline V gene sequence: CDR1 SGHDT, CDR2 YYEEEE. This CDR3 has 15 amino acids. With 1 base clipped from V and 4 bases from J, the junction kept 6 bases outside the gene matches. CDR3 DNA: TGTGCCAGCAGCTTGAGGGTGGGACTAGCTTACGAGCAGTACTTC. Amino acids: CASSLRVGLAYEQYF.

The chain joins TRBV28 to TRBJ1-1, with 7 nucleotides matching TRBD1. The ends lost 1 base at V and 3 bases at J; junction bases unmatched: 8. Germline V gene lookup returns CDR1 MDHEN and CDR2 SYDVKM. This CDR3 spans 16 amino acids. The CDR3 DNA reads TGTGCCAGCAGTTTATTAGGCGGCAGGGGGTACACTGAAGCTTTCTTT. Amino acid sequence: CASSLLGGRGYTEAFF.

The V call is TRBV19, the J call TRBJ2-4; a possible D gene is TRBD1 (5 bases). Germline V gene lookup returns CDR1 LNHDA and CDR2 SQIVND (reference sequence). CDR3 length equals 18 residues. Deletions cut 4 bases from V and 0 bases from J, with 19 bases between. CDR3 sequence: CASSRVLQTALAKNIQYF. CDR3 coding DNA: TGTGCCAGTAGTAGAGTCTTGCAGACAGCCCTAGCCAAAAACATTCAGTACTTC. Complete variable domain (other parts from reference TRBV19 and TRBJ2-4): DGGITQSPKYLFRKEGQNVTLSCEQNLNHDAMYWYRQDPGQGLRLIYYSQIVNDFQKGDIAEGYSVSREKKESFPLTVTSAQKNPTAFYLCASSRVLQTALAKNIQYFGAGTRLSVL.

V is TRBV27 and J is TRBJ2-2; TRBD1 agrees at 9 bases. V gave up 2 bases and J gave up 5 bases; unmatched junction bases: 6. The CDR3 contains 16 residues. CDR1 and CDR2 from the germline V gene are MNHEY and SMNVEV (reference sequence). As DNA, the CDR3 is TGTGCCAGCAGTTTACGACAGGGGGTGCGAACCGGGGAGCTGTTTTTT. This sequence encodes CASSLRQGVRTGELFF.

The V gene is TRBV9, the J gene TRBJ2-3, with D perhaps matching TRBD2 (6 bases). CDR3 size: 15 residues. V lost 1 base, J lost 2 bases, and 11 bases lay in between. Germline V gene data show CDR1 as SGDLS and CDR2 as YYNGEE. The CDR3 nucleotides read TGTGCCAGCAGCGTAATTAGCGGTCTCACAGATACGCAGTATTTT. It yields the protein CASSVISGLTDTQYF.

In this sample, this clone turned up once. This chain joins TRBV10-2 and TRBJ2-7, with a possible D match to TRBD1 (5 bases). Trimming left V 1 base short and J 2 bases short, with 9 bases between. Germline V lookup: CDR1 WSHSY, CDR2 SAAADI. The CDR3 length is 14 residues. CDR3 nucleotides: TGCGCCAGCAGTGAGTGGCAGGGTACCTACGAGCAGTACTTC. Its translation: CASSEWQGTYEQYF.

CDR3 protein: CASSDRGDRGPYEQYF. CDR3 nucleotide sequence: TGTGCCAGCAGTGATCGGGGGGACAGGGGTCCCTACGAGCAGTACTTC. The rearrangement joins TRBV2 to TRBJ2-7, with 10 nucleotides matching TRBD1. Germline V lookup: CDR1 SNHLY, CDR2 FYNNEI. V lost 3 bases and J lost 2; bases outside the gene matches: 7. The CDR3 is 16 amino acids.

The chain recombines TRBV7-9 with TRBJ2-5, with 12 bases lining up with TRBD2. CDR1 and CDR2 from the germline V gene are SEHNR and FQNEAQ (reference sequence). Unmatched junction bases numbered 7, after V lost 1 base and J lost 1 base. CDR3 length equals 18 residues. This chain's CDR3 is CASSLVGLAGWTQETQYF. In DNA form, the CDR3 reads TGTGCCAGCAGCTTAGTGGGACTAGCGGGTTGGACCCAAGAGACCCAGTACTTC.

This chain uses TRBV12-3 or TRBV12-4 with TRBJ2-2; 8 nucleotides match TRBD1. J was trimmed by 9 bases and V by 2 bases; bases with no gene match: 2. This CDR3 contains 13 residues. The CDR3 sequence is CASSLQGARELFF. In DNA form, the CDR3 reads TGTGCCAGCAGTTTACAGGGGGCCCGGGAGCTGTTTTTT.

The chain carries TRBV7-2 and TRBJ1-3, with 7 bases lining up with TRBD1. The CDR3 totals 15 residues. V shed 6 bases and J 0 bases; nucleotides not matched to a gene: 5. Per germline, CDR1 SGHTA and CDR2 FQGNSA. CDR3: CASSGQASSGNTIYF. In nucleotides, the CDR3 is TGTGCCAGCAGTGGACAGGCTTCCTCTGGAAACACCATATATTTT.

The J gene is TRBJ1-5, the V gene TRBV10-3, with unresolved D. The CDR3 has 15 residues. V gave up 2 bases and J gave up 0 bases, with 8 bases separating them. Per the germline V gene, CDR1 is ENHRY and CDR2 is SYGVKD. The CDR3 sequence is CAISEEDYSNQPQHF. DNA for the CDR3: TGTGCCATCAGTGAGGAGGATTATAGCAATCAGCCCCAGCATTTT.

The chain is built from TRBV5-1 and TRBJ2-1; 15 nucleotides match TRBD2. CDR3 size: 16 residues. Germline V gene sequence: CDR1 SGHRS, CDR2 YFSETQ. Unmatched junction bases numbered 7, after V lost 4 bases and J lost 8 bases. The CDR3 nucleotides read TGCGCCAGCAGCATGTATGGGACTAGCGGGAGGCATGAGCAGTTCTTC. It codes for CASSMYGTSGRHEQFF.

CDR3 amino acids: CASSYLALNTGELFF. Here the CDR3 DNA reads TGTGCCAGCAGCTATCTAGCGTTGAACACCGGGGAGCTGTTTTTT. The chain employs TRBV7-2 and TRBJ2-2; maybe TRBD2 (6 bases). Between the trimmed V and J ends, which lost 4 bases and 1 base, there was a span of 10 bases. The CDR3 sequence is 15 residues long. Germline V gives CDR1 SGHTA, CDR2 FQGNSA.

The V and J genes are TRBV24-1 and TRBJ1-1; 9 nucleotides align to TRBD1. The germline gives CDR1 KGHDR, CDR2 SFDVKD. The CDR3 runs to 13 residues. The trim removed 5 bases at V and 9 bases at J, leaving 6 bases unmatched. In DNA, the CDR3 is TGTGCCACCAGTGTAGGGACAGGGTTTAAAGCTTTCTTT. This gives the protein CATSVGTGFKAFF.

The V call is TRBV28, the J call TRBJ1-1; no clear D. The germline V gene has CDR1 MDHEN and CDR2 SYDVKM. The CDR3 has 16 amino acids. V lost 3 bases and J lost 2, with 16 bases in between. The CDR3: CASSLRLGRDNTEAFF. CDR3 nucleotide sequence: TGTGCCAGCAGTTTGCGGCTTGGCCGGGATAACACTGAAGCTTTCTTT.